These 28 T cell receptor beta chains originate from one sample sequenced in a study of early T cells in non-severe SARS-CoV-2 infection. MiXCR was run by TCRdb on the 5' RACE reads, yielding one entry per CDR3 protein. The data hold 50,000 to 60,000 distinct CDR3 sequences, with 11% observed a single time. Sequences were obtained from whole blood. These receptor sequences come from an adult who was a healthcare worker with PCR-confirmed SARS-CoV-2 infection or an uninfected control (not recorded which).

This clonotype was seen many times. The gene calls are TRBV20-1 and TRBJ2-7, with TRBD2 matching 9 bases. Germline V gene lookup returns CDR1 DFQATT and CDR2 SNEGSKA (reference sequence). This CDR3 comprises 13 residues. Germline trimming cut 2 bases from V and 2 bases from J; bases unmatched to any gene: 1. CDR3 loop: CSARLAGPYEQYF. As DNA, the CDR3 is TGCAGTGCTAGACTAGCGGGACCCTACGAGCAGTACTTC.

This clonotype was counted at least ten times. This chain links TRBV6-5 with TRBJ2-6; no definite D call. CDR1 is MNHEY and CDR2 is SVGAGI in the germline V gene. CDR3 length: 15 residues. Deletions cut 5 bases from V and 0 bases from J, with 8 bases between. The CDR3 nucleotides are TGTGCCAGCAGTCGAGACGGCTCTGGGGCCAACGTCCTGACTTTC. Encoded protein: CASSRDGSGANVLTF.

The table lists this clonotype with a few counts. The chain uses TRBV20-1 and TRBJ1-1, with 9 bases matching TRBD1. The J segment lost 10 bases and the V segment lost 3 bases, leaving 9 bases of the junction unmatched. Per the germline V gene, CDR1 is DFQATT and CDR2 is SNEGSKA (reference sequence). This CDR3 is built from 13 residues. CDR3 amino acids: CSASRQGVSGAFF. The CDR3 nucleotides read TGCAGTGCTAGCCGACAGGGGGTTTCTGGAGCTTTCTTT.

This clonotype turned up a few times. The rearrangement links TRBV29-1 to TRBJ2-3, with 9 bases identical to TRBD2. This CDR3 spans 16 amino acids. Trimming at V came to 0 bases and at J to 0 bases, leaving 4 bases not matched to a gene. CDR1 and CDR2 from the germline V gene are SQVTM and ANQGSEA. DNA of the CDR3: TGCAGCGTTGAAGATCGGACTAGCGTTAGCACAGATACGCAGTATTTT. Its protein product is CSVEDRTSVSTDTQYF.

In this sample, this clonotype turned up a few times. This chain joins TRBV7-3 and TRBJ2-3; a weak D match, TRBD2 (6 bases). Germline CDR1 reads SGHTA; CDR2 reads FQGTGA. This CDR3 is 14 amino acids long. The germline V and J ends were trimmed by 3 bases and 4 bases, with 11 bases remaining between them. CDR3 in DNA: TGTGCCAGCAGCTTCGGGGGAGGACCAGATACGCAGTATTTT. Amino acid sequence: CASSFGGGPDTQYF.

This clonotype has ten or more counts. This sequence joins TRBV20-1 and TRBJ1-1, with D perhaps matching TRBD1 (5 bases). CDR3 length: 11 amino acids. Germline V gene lookup returns CDR1 DFQATT and CDR2 SNEGSKA (reference sequence). In DNA, the CDR3 is TGCTGCCAAGGGGAGAGCACTGAAGCTTTCTTT. Its protein product is CCQGESTEAFF.

This clonotype was picked up many times. The CDR3 spells CAISQVAGQKSSYEQYF. Here the CDR3 DNA reads TGTGCCATCAGTCAAGTCGCGGGACAGAAAAGCTCCTACGAGCAGTACTTC. The J gene is TRBJ2-7, the V gene TRBV10-3, with a weak D call TRBD1 (7 bases). CDR1 is ENHRY, CDR2 SYGVKD, per germline. V was trimmed by 5 bases and J by 0 bases, leaving 20 bases between them. CDR3 length: 17 amino acids.

This clonotype was recorded at least ten times. V gene TRBV12-3 or TRBV12-4 combines with J gene TRBJ2-2; D is unclear. CDR3 length: 14 residues. Trimming cost V 4 bases and J 0 bases, with 6 bases left between them. The CDR3 here is CASSWQTNTGELFF. The DNA for the CDR3 is TGTGCCAGCAGTTGGCAGACGAACACCGGGGAGCTGTTTTTT.

The V and J genes are TRBV20-1 and TRBJ1-4; 7 positions agree with TRBD1. J lost 0 bases, V lost 0 bases, and 7 bases had no gene match. The germline CDR1 and CDR2 sequences are DFQATT and SNEGSKA (reference sequence). The CDR3 spans 17 residues. The CDR3 reads CSARDRRGRATNEKLFF. The CDR3 region has the DNA TGCAGTGCTAGAGATCGGAGGGGGCGTGCAACTAATGAAAAACTGTTTTTT.

This clonotype came up many times. The chain couples TRBV7-6 to TRBJ1-4; 7 nucleotides line up with TRBD1. V gave up 8 bases and J gave up 8 bases; unmatched junction bases: 11. The germline V gene has CDR1 SGHVS and CDR2 FNYEAQ. The length of the CDR3 is 14 residues. For the CDR3, the DNA is TGTGCCAGCGGAATGACAGGGCCCTGGGAAAAACTGTTTTTT. Amino acids: CASGMTGPWEKLFF.

This chain joins TRBV18 and TRBJ2-7; D possibly matches TRBD1 or TRBD2 (5 bases each). The germline V and J ends were trimmed by 6 bases and 1 base, with 19 bases remaining between them. Per germline, CDR1 KGHSH and CDR2 LQKENI. This CDR3 is 16 amino acids long. The CDR3 nucleotides read TGTGCCAGCTCTTCTACGACCGGGACGAGGTCCTACGAGCAGTACTTC. This encodes CASSSTTGTRSYEQYF.

There are many counts of this clonotype. The chain combines TRBV5-1 with TRBJ1-5; D might be TRBD1 (6 bases). Trimming cost V 4 bases and J 6 bases, with 17 bases left between them. This CDR3 is built from 15 residues. CDR1 is SGHRS and CDR2 is YFSETQ in the germline V gene. CDR3 bases: TGCGCCAGCAGCCCGGGCAGGGGATCGGGTCAGCCCCAGCATTTT. The encoded protein is CASSPGRGSGQPQHF.

This clonotype was observed many times. The chain combines TRBV29-1 with TRBJ2-7; D may be TRBD1 (6 bases). The germline V gene encodes CDR1 SQVTM and CDR2 ANQGSEA. V lost 6 bases, J lost 3 bases, and 12 bases lay in between. The CDR3 loop spans 12 amino acids. The CDR3 region is CSVRTASYEQYF. In DNA, the CDR3 is TGCAGCGTCCGGACAGCCAGCTACGAGCAGTACTTC.

This clonotype was counted at least ten times. The rearrangement links TRBV5-1 to TRBJ2-5, with a tentative D call TRBD2 (6 bases). V shed 3 bases and J shed 1 base, with 7 bases lying between them. The CDR3 length is 13 residues. Germline V lookup: CDR1 SGHRS, CDR2 YFSETQ. This chain's CDR3 is CASSSGSQETQYF. In nucleotides, the CDR3 is TGCGCCAGCAGCTCCGGGAGCCAAGAGACCCAGTACTTC.

The V and J genes are TRBV25-1 and TRBJ2-5; TRBD2 matches 10 bases. The CDR3 sequence is 13 residues long. The V gene's germline CDR1 is MGHDK and CDR2 SYGVNS. The CDR3 DNA reads TGTTCTGTAGCGGGAGGAAGCGGAGAGACCCAGTACTTC. This gives the protein CSVAGGSGETQYF.

This clonotype turned up a few times. This chain uses TRBV11-2 with TRBJ2-3, with 8 positions matching TRBD2. Germline lookup yields CDR1 SGHAT and CDR2 FQNNGV. This CDR3 has 17 residues. Unmatched junction bases numbered 15, after V lost 5 bases and J lost 5 bases. The CDR3: CASSPVAAAGDLDTQYF. The DNA of the CDR3 is TGTGCCAGCAGCCCGGTGGCGGCAGCGGGAGATCTAGATACGCAGTATTTT.

This clonotype counts as medium-sized. The chain is built from TRBV7-9 and TRBJ2-2; 10 nucleotides align to TRBD1. V lost 2 bases and J lost 3; bases outside the gene matches: 3. The CDR3 totals 16 residues. Germline V gene sequence: CDR1 SEHNR, CDR2 FQNEAQ (reference sequence). The CDR3 nucleotides read TGTGCCAGCAGCTTACGACAGGGGGCCGACACCGGGGAGCTGTTTTTT. It specifies CASSLRQGADTGELFF.

This clonotype was picked up many times. The rearrangement joins TRBV12-3 or TRBV12-4 to TRBJ2-7; 12 bases are shared with TRBD1. The CDR3 has 17 amino acids. With V trimmed by 0 bases and J by 4 bases, 7 bases remained unmatched. The CDR3 protein is CASSLAPPGQGAYEQYF. The CDR3 DNA sequence: TGTGCCAGCAGTTTAGCTCCCCCGGGACAGGGGGCTTACGAGCAGTACTTC.

This clonotype was observed many times. This chain connects TRBV3-1 to TRBJ2-5, with 9 bases aligning to TRBD2. CDR3 length equals 18 residues. Losses at the gene ends were 4 bases for V and 4 bases for J; bases not matched to a gene: 16. Germline CDR1 is LGHDT and CDR2 is YNNKEL (reference sequence). This CDR3 is CASSPLRTSGPAGETQYF. As DNA, the CDR3 is TGTGCCAGCAGCCCATTACGTACTAGCGGGCCGGCAGGAGAGACCCAGTACTTC.

This clonotype was detected many times. The CDR3: CASSPGLAVETQYF. CDR3 nucleotide sequence: TGTGCCAGCAGCCCAGGGCTAGCCGTGGAGACCCAGTACTTC. This chain uses TRBV7-9 with TRBJ2-5, with D perhaps given as TRBD1 or TRBD2 (5 bases each). The CDR3 is 14 residues long. CDR1 is SEHNR and CDR2 is FQNEAQ in the germline V gene (reference sequence). V gave up 5 bases and J gave up 5 bases, with 15 bases separating them.

CDR3: CASSLSSGVQETQYF. In DNA, the CDR3 is TGTGCCAGCAGCTTGAGTAGCGGCGTGCAAGAGACCCAGTACTTC. The rearrangement links TRBV7-9 to TRBJ2-5; D is possibly TRBD2 (6 bases). With 3 bases removed from V and 2 bases from J, the gap between germline ends came to 13 bases. This CDR3 is 15 amino acids long. Germline-derived CDR1 and CDR2 are SEHNR and FQNEAQ (reference sequence).

This clonotype was seen only a few times. The rearrangement links TRBV5-5 to TRBJ2-7; D is undetermined. V lost 4 bases and J lost 5, with 13 bases in between. The CDR3 extends over 13 amino acids. CDR1 and CDR2 (germline): SGHKS, YYEKEE (reference sequence). CDR3 region: CASSLDNPDEQYF. DNA of the CDR3: TGTGCCAGCAGCCTTGACAATCCCGACGAGCAGTACTTC.

With regard to this clonotype: The junction differs from germline at one of its ends, possibly a read error. The chain carries TRBV18 and TRBJ2-1; D possibly corresponds to TRBD1 (6 bases). The germline gives CDR1 KGHSH, CDR2 LQKENI. The CDR3 consists of 13 residues. The CDR3 region has the DNA TGTGCCAGCTCACCAACTAGGGACAATGAGCAGCTCTTC. Its protein is CASSPTRDNEQLF.

This clonotype was seen more than once but under ten times. J is TRBJ2-6 and V is TRBV10-1; D possibly corresponds to TRBD1 (5 bases). V was cut by 4 bases and J by 0 bases, with 10 bases left in between. Germline V CDR1 and CDR2: WNHNN, SYGVQD (reference sequence). This CDR3 region has 16 residues. The CDR3 reads CASSVGAGSGANVLTF. The CDR3 DNA is TGCGCCAGCAGTGTAGGGGCTGGCTCTGGGGCCAACGTCCTGACTTTC.

The chain has TRBV13 and TRBJ1-2; unclear D gene. V dropped 2 bases and J dropped 3 bases, with 16 bases sitting between them. The CDR3 covers 16 residues. The germline V gene has CDR1 PRHDT and CDR2 FYEKMQ (reference sequence). DNA for the CDR3: TGTGCCAGCAGCTTATCGTTATTCAGGCGAGACTATGGCTACACCTTC. This codes for CASSLSLFRRDYGYTF.

At least ten counts were recorded for this clonotype. This CDR3 is CASSFSRQRGGPGGTDTQYF. The CDR3 DNA reads TGCGCCAGCAGTTTTAGTCGCCAACGCGGGGGGCCGGGTGGCACAGATACGCAGTATTTT. This chain links TRBV10-2 with TRBJ2-3, with TRBD2 identical over 8 bases. Unmatched junction bases numbered 20, after V lost 5 bases and J lost 1 base. This CDR3 region has 20 residues. Looked up from germline, CDR1 is WSHSY and CDR2 is SAAADI.

The V call is TRBV3-1, the J call TRBJ1-3; D is undetermined. The ends were cut back, 4 bases at V and 1 base at J, with 8 bases in the middle. The germline V gene has CDR1 LGHDT and CDR2 YNNKEL (reference sequence). The CDR3 spans 14 residues. The CDR3, as DNA: TGTGCCAGCAGCCTAAGGGAGTCTGGAAACACCATATATTTT. Encoded protein: CASSLRESGNTIYF.

The rearrangement links TRBV6-6 to TRBJ1-1, with 12 bases identical to TRBD1. CDR3 size: 14 residues. V gave up 5 bases and J gave up 11 bases; unmatched junction bases: 9. Looked up from germline, CDR1 is MNHNY and CDR2 is SVGAGI (reference sequence). The CDR3 DNA follows: TGTGCCAGCAGTCCCGGGACAGGGGGCATTAAGGCTTTCTTT. It is translated as CASSPGTGGIKAFF.